The sequence of this T cell receptor beta chain was determined in a study of T cell changes during pregnancy in multiple sclerosis. The V end was cut by 3 bases, the J end by 4 bases, with 10 bases between. The germline V gene has CDR1 MNHEY and CDR2 SMNVEV (reference sequence). This CDR3 is 14 amino acids long. Produced via immunoSEQ multiplex PCR; TCRdb's table is partial and in-frame only. The sample yields over 65,000 clones, more than 80% seen once. This clonotype was obtained from a female donor with multiple sclerosis, enrolled in a pregnancy study. The J gene is TRBJ2-1, the V gene TRBV27; the D gene is possibly TRBD2 (5 bases). The specimen was peripheral blood, collected in the second trimester of pregnancy. The CDR3 here is CASSLEVPYNEQFF. The CDR3 DNA follows: TGTGCCAGCAGTTTGGAGGTACCGTACAATGAGCAGTTCTTC.